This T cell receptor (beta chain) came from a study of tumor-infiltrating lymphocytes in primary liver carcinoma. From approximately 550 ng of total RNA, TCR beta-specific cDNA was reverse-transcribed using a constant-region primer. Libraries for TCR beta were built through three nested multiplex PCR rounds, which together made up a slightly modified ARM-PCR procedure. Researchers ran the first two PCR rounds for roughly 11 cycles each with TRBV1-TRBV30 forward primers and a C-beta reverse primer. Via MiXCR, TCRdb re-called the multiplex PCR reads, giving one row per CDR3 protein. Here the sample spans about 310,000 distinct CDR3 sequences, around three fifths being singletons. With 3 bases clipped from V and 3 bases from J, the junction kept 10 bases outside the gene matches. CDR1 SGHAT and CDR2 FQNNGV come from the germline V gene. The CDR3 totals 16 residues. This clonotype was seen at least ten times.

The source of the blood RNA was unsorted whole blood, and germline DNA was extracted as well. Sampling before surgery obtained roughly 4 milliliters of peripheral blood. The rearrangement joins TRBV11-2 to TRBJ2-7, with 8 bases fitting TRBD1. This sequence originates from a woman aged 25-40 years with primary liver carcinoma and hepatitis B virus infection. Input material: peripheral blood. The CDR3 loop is CASSFTGGIVSYEQYF. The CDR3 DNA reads TGTGCCAGCAGCTTCACAGGGGGTATCGTTAGCTACGAGCAGTACTTC.